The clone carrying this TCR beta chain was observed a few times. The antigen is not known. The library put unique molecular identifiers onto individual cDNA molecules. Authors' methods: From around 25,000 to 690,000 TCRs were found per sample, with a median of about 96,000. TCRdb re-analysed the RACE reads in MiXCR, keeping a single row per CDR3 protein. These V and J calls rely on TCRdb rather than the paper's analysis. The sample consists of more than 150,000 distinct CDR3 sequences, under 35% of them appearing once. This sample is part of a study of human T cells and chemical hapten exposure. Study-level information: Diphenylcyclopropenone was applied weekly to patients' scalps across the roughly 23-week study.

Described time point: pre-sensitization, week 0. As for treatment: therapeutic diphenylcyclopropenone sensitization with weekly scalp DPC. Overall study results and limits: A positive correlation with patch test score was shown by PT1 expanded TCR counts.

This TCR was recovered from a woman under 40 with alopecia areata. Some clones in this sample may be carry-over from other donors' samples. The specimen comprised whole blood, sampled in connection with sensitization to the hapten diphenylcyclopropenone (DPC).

The CDR3 DNA reads TGTGCCAGCAGCTTAGTAGCTAGCGGGTACAATGAGCAGTTCTTC. Amino acids: CASSLVASGYNEQFF. J is TRBJ2-1 and V is TRBV7-9; 8 nucleotides align to TRBD2. V trimming: 1 base; J trimming: 4 bases; junction bases outside the gene matches: 3. The CDR3 sequence is 15 residues long. Per the germline V gene, CDR1 is SEHNR and CDR2 is FQNEAQ (reference sequence).